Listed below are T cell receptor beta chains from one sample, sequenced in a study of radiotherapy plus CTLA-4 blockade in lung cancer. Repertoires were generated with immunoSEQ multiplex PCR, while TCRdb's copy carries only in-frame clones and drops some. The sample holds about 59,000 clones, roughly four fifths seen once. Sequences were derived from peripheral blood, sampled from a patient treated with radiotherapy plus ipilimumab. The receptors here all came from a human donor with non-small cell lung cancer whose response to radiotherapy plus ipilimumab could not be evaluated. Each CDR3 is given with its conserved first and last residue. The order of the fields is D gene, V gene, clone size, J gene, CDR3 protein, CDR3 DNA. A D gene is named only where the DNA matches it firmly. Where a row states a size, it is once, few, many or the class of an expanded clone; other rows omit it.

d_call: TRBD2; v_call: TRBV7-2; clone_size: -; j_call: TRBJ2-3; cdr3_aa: CASAGKGTPGTRTDTQYF; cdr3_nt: TGTGCCAGCGCAGGGAAGGGGACTCCCGGGACTAGAACAGATACGCAGTATTTT
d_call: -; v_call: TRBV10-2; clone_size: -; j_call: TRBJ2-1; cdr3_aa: CASSEAGLAYNEQFF; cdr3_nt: TGCGCCAGCAGTGAGGCAGGCCTGGCCTACAATGAGCAGTTCTTC
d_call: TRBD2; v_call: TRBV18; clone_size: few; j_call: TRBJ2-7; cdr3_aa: CASSSGLAADEQYF; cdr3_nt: TGTGCCAGCTCATCGGGACTAGCGGCAGACGAGCAGTACTTC
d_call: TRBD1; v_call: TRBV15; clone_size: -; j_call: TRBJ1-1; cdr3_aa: CATSSPGTGVNTEAFF; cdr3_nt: TGTGCCACCAGCAGCCCAGGGACAGGGGTAAACACTGAAGCTTTCTTT
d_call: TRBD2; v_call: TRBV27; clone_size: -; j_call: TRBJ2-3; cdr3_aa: CASSFLSRGAITDTQYF; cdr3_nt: TGTGCCAGCAGTTTCCTTTCGCGGGGGGCTATCACAGATACGCAGTATTTT
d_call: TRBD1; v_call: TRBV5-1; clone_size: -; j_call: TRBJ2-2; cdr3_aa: CASSLGDRANTGELFF; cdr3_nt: TGCGCCAGCAGCTTGGGAGACAGGGCGAACACCGGGGAGCTGTTTTTT
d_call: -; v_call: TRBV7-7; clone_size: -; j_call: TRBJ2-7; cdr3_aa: CASSLTSDYEQYF; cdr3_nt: TGTGCCAGCAGCTTGACTAGTGACTACGAGCAGTACTTC
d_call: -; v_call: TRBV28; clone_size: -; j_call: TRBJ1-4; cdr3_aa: CASSVLQGLGEKLFF; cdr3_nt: TGTGCCAGCAGTGTCCTACAGGGCCTGGGGGAAAAACTGTTTTTT
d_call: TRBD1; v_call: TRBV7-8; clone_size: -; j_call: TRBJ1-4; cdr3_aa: CASSPGDRVNEKLFF; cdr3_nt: TGTGCCAGCAGCCCCGGGGACAGGGTAAATGAAAAACTGTTTTTT
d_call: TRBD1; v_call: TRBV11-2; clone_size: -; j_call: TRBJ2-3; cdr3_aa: CASGNRDRGRTDTQYF; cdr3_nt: TGTGCCAGCGGGAACCGGGACAGGGGACGCACAGATACGCAGTATTTT
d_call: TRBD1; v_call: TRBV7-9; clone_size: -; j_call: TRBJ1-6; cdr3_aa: CASSLGGKQGLSHSPLHF; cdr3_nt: TGTGCCAGCAGTTTAGGGGGCAAACAGGGGTTGAGTCATTCACCCCTCCACTTT
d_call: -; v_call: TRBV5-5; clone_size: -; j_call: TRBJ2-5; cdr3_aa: CASSLDRRQETQYF; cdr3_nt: TGTGCCAGCAGCTTGGACAGGAGACAAGAGACCCAGTACTTC
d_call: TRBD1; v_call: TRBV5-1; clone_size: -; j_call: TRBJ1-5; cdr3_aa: CASSSQGGQPQHF; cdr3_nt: TGCGCCAGCAGCTCCCAGGGGGGTCAGCCCCAGCATTTT
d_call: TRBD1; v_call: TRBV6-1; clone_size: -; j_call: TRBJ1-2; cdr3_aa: CASSEDYGQGLNYGYTF; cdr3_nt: TGTGCCAGCAGTGAAGACTATGGACAGGGGCTTAACTATGGCTACACCTTC
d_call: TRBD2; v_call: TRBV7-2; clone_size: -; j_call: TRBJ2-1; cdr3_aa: CASSLSRMVSSGVREQFF; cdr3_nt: TGTGCCAGCAGCTTAAGTAGGATGGTGTCTAGCGGAGTCCGGGAGCAGTTCTTC
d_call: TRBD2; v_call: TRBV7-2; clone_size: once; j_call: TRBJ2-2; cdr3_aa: CASSLSGRETGELFF; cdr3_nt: TGTGCCAGCAGCCTTAGCGGGAGGGAAACCGGGGAGCTGTTTTTT
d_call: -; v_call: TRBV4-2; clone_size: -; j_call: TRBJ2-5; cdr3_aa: CASSQSPRGVAQETQYF; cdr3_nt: TGTGCCAGCAGCCAATCCCCCAGGGGGGTAGCTCAAGAGACCCAGTACTTC
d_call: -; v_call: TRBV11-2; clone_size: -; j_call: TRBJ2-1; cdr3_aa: CASSLGLYNEQFF; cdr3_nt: TGTGCCAGCAGCCTCGGACTCTACAATGAGCAGTTCTTC
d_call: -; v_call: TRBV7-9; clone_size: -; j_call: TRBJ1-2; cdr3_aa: CASSYKGGRIVNGYTF; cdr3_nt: TGTGCCAGCAGCTACAAGGGAGGGAGGATAGTGAATGGCTACACCTTC
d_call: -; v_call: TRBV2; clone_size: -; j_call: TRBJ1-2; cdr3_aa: CASSEGDYGYTF; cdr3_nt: TGTGCCAGCAGCGAGGGAGACTATGGCTACACCTTC
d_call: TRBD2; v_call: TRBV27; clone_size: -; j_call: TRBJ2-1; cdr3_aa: CASTVSGRVGNEQFF; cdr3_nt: TGTGCCAGCACCGTTAGCGGGAGGGTCGGCAATGAGCAGTTCTTC
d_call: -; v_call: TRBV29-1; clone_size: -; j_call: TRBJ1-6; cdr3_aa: CSVAGTLYNSPLHF; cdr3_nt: TGCAGCGTTGCCGGGACTCTCTATAATTCACCCCTCCACTTT
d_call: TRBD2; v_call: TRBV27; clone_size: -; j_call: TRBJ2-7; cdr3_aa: CASSLGTSEWYEQYF; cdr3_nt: TGTGCCAGCAGCCTAGGGACTAGCGAATGGTACGAGCAGTACTTC
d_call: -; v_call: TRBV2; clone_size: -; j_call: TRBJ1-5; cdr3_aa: CASSGPREELQPQHF; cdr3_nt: TGTGCCAGCAGCGGGCCCAGGGAAGAACTTCAGCCCCAGCATTTT
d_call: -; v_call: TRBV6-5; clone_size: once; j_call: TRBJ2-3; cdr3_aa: CASSYSESTDTQYF; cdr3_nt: TGTGCCAGCAGTTATAGCGAGAGCACAGATACGCAGTATTTT
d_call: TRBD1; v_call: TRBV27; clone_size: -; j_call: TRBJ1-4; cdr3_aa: CASRGLTGGSEKLFF; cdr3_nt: TGTGCCAGCCGGGGTCTTACAGGGGGGAGCGAAAAACTGTTTTTT
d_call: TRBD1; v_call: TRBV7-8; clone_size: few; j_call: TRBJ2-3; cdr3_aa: CASSLRRGPTDTQYF; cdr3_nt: TGTGCCAGCAGCTTACGAAGGGGGCCGACAGATACGCAGTATTTT
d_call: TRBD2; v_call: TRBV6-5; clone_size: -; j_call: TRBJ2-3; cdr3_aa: CASNPGRVSDTQYF; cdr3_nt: TGTGCCAGCAATCCCGGGAGGGTGTCAGATACGCAGTATTTT
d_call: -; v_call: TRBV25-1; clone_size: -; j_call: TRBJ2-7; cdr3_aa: CASSTPRPPTGVGEQYF; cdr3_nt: TGTGCCAGCAGCACGCCAAGACCTCCGACAGGCGTCGGCGAGCAGTACTTC
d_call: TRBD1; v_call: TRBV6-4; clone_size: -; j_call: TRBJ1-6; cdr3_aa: CASSRDSANSPLHF; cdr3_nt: TGTGCCAGCAGTCGGGACAGCGCGAATTCACCCCTCCACTTT
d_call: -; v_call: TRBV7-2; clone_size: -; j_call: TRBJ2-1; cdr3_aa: CASSLVGGATYNEQFF; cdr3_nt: TGTGCCAGCAGCTTAGTTGGCGGGGCCACCTACAATGAGCAGTTCTTC
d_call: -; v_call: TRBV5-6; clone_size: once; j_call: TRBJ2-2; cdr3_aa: CASSLGGRSQNTGELFF; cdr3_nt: TGTGCCAGCAGCTTGGGAGGGAGAAGCCAGAACACCGGGGAGCTGTTTTTT
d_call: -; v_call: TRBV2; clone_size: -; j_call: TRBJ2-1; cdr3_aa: CASSGRTAYNEQFF; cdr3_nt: TGTGCCAGCAGTGGTAGGACAGCGTACAATGAGCAGTTCTTC
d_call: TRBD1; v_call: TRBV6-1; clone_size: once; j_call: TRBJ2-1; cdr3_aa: CASSGMTGAYNEQFF; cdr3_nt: TGTGCCAGCAGTGGCATGACAGGGGCCTACAATGAGCAGTTCTTC
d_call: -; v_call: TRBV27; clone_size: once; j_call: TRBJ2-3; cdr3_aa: CASSLMGGEWDTQYF; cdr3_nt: TGTGCCAGCAGTTTAATGGGGGGAGAATGGGATACGCAGTATTTT
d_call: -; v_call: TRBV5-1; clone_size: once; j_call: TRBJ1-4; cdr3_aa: CASSSGTTNEKLFF; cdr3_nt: TGCGCCAGCAGCTCGGGAACAACTAATGAAAAACTGTTTTTT
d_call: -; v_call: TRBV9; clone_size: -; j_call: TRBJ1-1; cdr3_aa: CASSVGPDMNTEAFF; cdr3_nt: TGTGCCAGCAGCGTAGGGCCCGATATGAACACTGAAGCTTTCTTT
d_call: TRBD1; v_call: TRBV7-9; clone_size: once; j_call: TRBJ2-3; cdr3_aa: CASSFLTGLTDTQYF; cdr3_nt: TGTGCCAGCAGCTTCCTGACAGGGTTGACAGATACGCAGTATTTT
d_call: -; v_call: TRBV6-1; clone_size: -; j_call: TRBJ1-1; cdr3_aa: CASGGGLSTTNTEAFF; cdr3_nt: TGTGCCAGCGGTGGGGGCCTCTCTACTACGAACACTGAAGCTTTCTTT
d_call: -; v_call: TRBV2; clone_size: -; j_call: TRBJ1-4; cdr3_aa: CASSNDRTRRELFF; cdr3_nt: TGTGCCAGCAGTAATGACAGGACCCGGCGGGAACTGTTTTTT
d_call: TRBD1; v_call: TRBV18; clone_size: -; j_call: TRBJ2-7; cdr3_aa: CASSPLPRDSYSYEQYF; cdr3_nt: TGTGCCAGCTCACCCTTACCCCGGGACAGCTACTCCTACGAGCAGTACTTC
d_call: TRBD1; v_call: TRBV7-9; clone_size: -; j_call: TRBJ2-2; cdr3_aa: CASSLRGTGGPGELFF; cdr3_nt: TGTGCCAGCAGCCTCCGGGGGACAGGGGGGCCCGGGGAGCTGTTTTTT
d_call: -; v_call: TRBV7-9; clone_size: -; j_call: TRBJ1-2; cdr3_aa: CASSSERGGDNYGYTF; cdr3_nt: TGTGCCAGCAGCTCTGAGAGGGGGGGCGATAACTATGGCTACACCTTC
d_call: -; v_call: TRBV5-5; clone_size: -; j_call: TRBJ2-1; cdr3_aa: CASSLALSSYNEQFF; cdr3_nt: TGTGCCAGCAGCTTGGCCCTCTCCTCCTACAATGAGCAGTTCTTC
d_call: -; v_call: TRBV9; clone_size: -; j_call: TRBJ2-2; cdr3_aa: CASSVGGLGGELFF; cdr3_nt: TGTGCCAGCAGCGTAGGGGGGCTTGGCGGGGAGCTGTTTTTT
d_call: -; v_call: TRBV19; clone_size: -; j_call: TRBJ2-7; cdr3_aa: CASSPSPVSYEQYF; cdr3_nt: TGTGCCAGTAGTCCGTCCCCAGTCTCCTACGAGCAGTACTTC
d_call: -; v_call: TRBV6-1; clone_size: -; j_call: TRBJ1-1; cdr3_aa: CASSETTNTEAFF; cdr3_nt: TGTGCCAGCAGTGAAACAACAAACACTGAAGCTTTCTTT
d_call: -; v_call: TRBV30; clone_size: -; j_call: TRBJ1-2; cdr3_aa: CAWSVPGGDYGYTF; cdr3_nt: TGTGCCTGGAGTGTACCCGGGGGGGACTATGGCTACACCTTC
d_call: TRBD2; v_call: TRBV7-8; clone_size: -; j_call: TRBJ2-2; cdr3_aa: CASSKGLAGSANTGELFF; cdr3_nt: TGTGCCAGCAGCAAAGGACTAGCGGGATCAGCTAACACCGGGGAGCTGTTTTTT
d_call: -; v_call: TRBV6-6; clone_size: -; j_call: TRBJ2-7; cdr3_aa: CASSYLQGTYEQYF; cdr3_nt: TGTGCCAGCAGTTATCTCCAGGGGACCTACGAGCAGTACTTC
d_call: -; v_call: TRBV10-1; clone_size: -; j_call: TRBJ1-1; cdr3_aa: CASSESGAEAFF; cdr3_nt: TGCGCCAGCAGTGAGAGCGGGGCTGAAGCTTTCTTT
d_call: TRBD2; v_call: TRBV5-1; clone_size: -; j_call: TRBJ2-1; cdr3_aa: CASSLRTSGETENEQFF; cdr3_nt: TGCGCCAGCAGCCTGCGGACTAGCGGGGAGACGGAGAATGAGCAGTTCTTC
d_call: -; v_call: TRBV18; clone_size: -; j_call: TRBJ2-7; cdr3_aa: CASSPQGLAYEQYF; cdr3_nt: TGTGCCAGCTCACCTCAGGGGCTAGCCTACGAGCAGTACTTC
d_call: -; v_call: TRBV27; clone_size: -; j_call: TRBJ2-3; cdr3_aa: CASRFGGRTDTQYF; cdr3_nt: TGTGCCAGCAGGTTCGGAGGGCGGACAGATACGCAGTATTTT
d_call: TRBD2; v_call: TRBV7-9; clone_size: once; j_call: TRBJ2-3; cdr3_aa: CASSIDGTSGGTDTQYF; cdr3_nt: TGTGCCAGCAGCATAGACGGGACTAGCGGGGGGACAGATACGCAGTATTTT
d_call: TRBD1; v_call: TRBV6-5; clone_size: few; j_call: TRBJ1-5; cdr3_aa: CASSYSGTDNQPQHF; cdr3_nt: TGTGCCAGCAGTTACTCTGGGACAGATAATCAGCCCCAGCATTTT
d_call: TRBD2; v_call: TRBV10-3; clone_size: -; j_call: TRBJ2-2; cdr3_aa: CAISAGGVGTGELFF; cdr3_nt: TGTGCCATCAGTGCGGGGGGGGTAGGCACCGGGGAGCTGTTTTTT
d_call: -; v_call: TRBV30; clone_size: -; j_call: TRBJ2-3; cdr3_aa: CAWTRGGTMADTQYF; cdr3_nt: TGTGCCTGGACTCGGGGCGGGACGATGGCAGATACGCAGTATTTT
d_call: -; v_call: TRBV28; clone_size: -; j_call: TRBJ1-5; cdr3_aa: CASSPRRWIDLATEPQHF; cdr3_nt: TGTGCCAGCAGTCCGCGTCGGTGGATCGATTTAGCAACGGAGCCCCAGCATTTT
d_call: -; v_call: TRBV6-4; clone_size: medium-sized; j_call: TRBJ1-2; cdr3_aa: CASSDTQGYGYTF; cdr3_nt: TGTGCCAGCAGTGACACCCAGGGATATGGCTACACCTTC